The 24 T cell receptor beta chains reported below all come from one sample, sequenced in a study of blood T cells in healthy people across ages. A second PCR of 7 to 11 cycles used a sample-barcoded 5' primer and a J-beta primer mix. In TCRdb, the 5' RACE reads were re-called with MiXCR into one record per CDR3 protein. The sample shows about 1.4 million distinct CDR3 sequences, roughly 60% of them seen only once. The sequenced material came from blood. The receptors shown here come from a man between 18 and 35 years old in good health.

This clonotype was seen only a few times. The chain is built from TRBV12-3 or TRBV12-4 and TRBJ1-5; D call uncertain. Trimming pared 7 bases from V and 3 bases from J, leaving 10 bases between. This CDR3 comprises 13 residues. The chain's CDR3 is CASTFGSNQPQHF. The CDR3 DNA is TGTGCCAGCACCTTCGGATCCAATCAGCCCCAGCATTTT.

The chain is built from TRBV7-9 and TRBJ2-5; D possibly corresponds to TRBD2 (5 bases). The CDR3 is 14 amino acids. CDR1 is SEHNR, CDR2 FQNEAQ, per germline (reference sequence). V was pared by 4 bases and J by 4 bases, with 13 bases between. Here the CDR3 reads CASSSTGSGETQYF. The CDR3 DNA reads as TGTGCCAGCAGCTCTACGGGGTCGGGAGAGACCCAGTACTTC. The full variable domain, in which reference TRBV7-9 and TRBJ2-5 provide the parts outside the CDR3, is DTGVSQNPRHKITKRGQNVTFRCDPISEHNRLYWYRQTLGQGPEFLTYFQNEAQLEKSRLLSDRFSAERPKGSFSTLEIQRTEQGDSAMYLCASSSTGSGETQYFGPGTRLLVL.

The chain employs TRBV7-9 and TRBJ2-7; D is ambiguous. The CDR3 covers 15 residues. The V gene's germline CDR1 is SEHNR and CDR2 FQNEAQ (reference sequence). The V end lost 2 bases, the J end lost 2 bases, and 13 bases lay between the germline ends. For the CDR3, the DNA is TGTGCCAGCAGCTTACCCATGGACCCAACCTACGAGCAGTACTTC. Residues: CASSLPMDPTYEQYF.

V gene TRBV5-1 combines with J gene TRBJ1-1; possibly TRBD1 for D (5 bases). The germline V gene encodes CDR1 SGHRS and CDR2 YFSETQ. The CDR3 extends over 13 amino acids. The ends were cut back, 4 bases at V and 5 bases at J, with 12 bases in the middle. The CDR3 DNA reads as TGCGCCAGCAGCAGGGGCCCAAGGACTGAAGCTTTCTTT. Residues: CASSRGPRTEAFF.

The chain employs TRBV3-1 and TRBJ2-1; possibly TRBD2 for D (5 bases). The CDR3 has 16 residues. Germline V gives CDR1 LGHDT, CDR2 YNNKEL (reference sequence). V was pared by 0 bases and J by 2 bases, with 11 bases between. As DNA, the CDR3 is TGTGCCAGCAGCCAAGAAGGCAGCGGTGCCTACAATGAGCAGTTCTTC. It is translated as CASSQEGSGAYNEQFF.

This chain links TRBV6-1 with TRBJ2-6; maybe TRBD2 (6 bases). The CDR3 extends over 18 amino acids. V gave up 6 bases and J gave up 4 bases, with 22 bases separating them. Per the germline V gene, CDR1 is MNHNS and CDR2 is SASEGT. The CDR3 nucleotides are TGTGCCAGCAGAACGGCAGCGAGGCGGGGACCAGGGGCCAACGTCCTGACTTTC. Protein sequence: CASRTAARRGPGANVLTF.

V usage is TRBV29-1 and J usage is TRBJ2-3; 8 bases line up with TRBD2. CDR1 is SQVTM, CDR2 ANQGSEA, per germline. Trimming took 3 bases from V and 3 from J; bases not matched to a gene: 5. The CDR3 is 14 amino acids. For the CDR3, the DNA is TGCAGCGTTGAGGTCCGGGAGGGGACAGATACGCAGTATTTT. It codes for CSVEVREGTDTQYF.

This clonotype came up once. The chain carries TRBV7-9 and TRBJ2-1, with unresolved D. Germline-derived CDR1 and CDR2 are SEHNR and FQNEAQ (reference sequence). The V gene lost 3 bases and the J gene lost 7 bases, with 7 bases spanning the gap. This CDR3 region has 12 residues. CDR3: CASSFVSNEQFF. The CDR3 nucleotides read TGTGCCAGCAGCTTTGTGAGTAATGAGCAGTTCTTC.

The chain uses TRBV29-1 and TRBJ2-4; 15 bases agree with TRBD2. The end of the DNA aligns better with TRBJ2-7, so the J call may be wrong. The CDR3 runs 13 residues. Germline loops: CDR1 SQVTM, CDR2 ANQGSEA. In DNA, the CDR3 is TGCAGCGTCAGGGGACTAGCGGGAGGCGAGCAGTACTTC. Its protein product is CSVRGLAGGEQYF.

J is TRBJ2-3 and V is TRBV27; the match to TRBD2 covers 9 bases. CDR1 and CDR2 from the germline V gene are MNHEY and SMNVEV (reference sequence). CDR3 length: 16 amino acids. The trim removed 7 bases at V and 1 base at J, leaving 9 bases unmatched. In DNA form, the CDR3 reads TGTGCCAGCACTCGGGTTTTAGCGGGGGGCACAGATACGCAGTATTTT. Translating gives CASTRVLAGGTDTQYF.

This clonotype was recorded a few times. V gene TRBV7-9 combines with J gene TRBJ2-7, with D perhaps matching TRBD1 (5 bases). The V gene lost 11 bases and the J gene lost 6 bases, with 14 bases spanning the gap. CDR1 SEHNR and CDR2 FQNEAQ come from the germline V gene (reference sequence). The CDR3 spans 11 residues. The CDR3: CAGFYQGEQYF. Here the CDR3 DNA reads TGTGCCGGATTCTATCAGGGCGAGCAGTACTTC.

The V gene is TRBV29-1, the J gene TRBJ1-1; 9 positions match TRBD1. CDR3 length: 15 amino acids. V lost 4 bases, J lost 1 base, and 7 bases stayed unmatched. From germline, CDR1 is SQVTM and CDR2 ANQGSEA. CDR3 in amino acids: CSVAGTGMGNTEAFF. As DNA, the CDR3 is TGCAGCGTTGCCGGGACAGGGATGGGGAACACTGAAGCTTTCTTT.

This sequence joins TRBV29-1 and TRBJ2-5, with 8 bases that match TRBD1. The V segment lost 6 bases and the J segment 1 base; nucleotides outside the gene matches: 7. The CDR3 sequence is 14 residues long. Germline V lookup: CDR1 SQVTM, CDR2 ANQGSEA. CDR3 in DNA: TGCAGCGTCTCTGACAGGGGAGGCCAAGAGACCCAGTACTTC. Its protein product is CSVSDRGGQETQYF.

The chain joins TRBV4-1 to TRBJ2-7; no clear D. V shed 5 bases and J shed 5 bases, with 13 bases lying between them. Germline V lookup: CDR1 MGHRA, CDR2 YSYEKL. The CDR3 totals 13 residues. This CDR3 reads CASSSLGFNEQYF. Written as DNA, the CDR3 is TGCGCCAGCAGCTCCCTCGGATTTAACGAGCAGTACTTC.

This clonotype was recorded a few times. The V gene is TRBV5-1, the J gene TRBJ2-2; tentatively, D is TRBD1 (6 bases). This CDR3 contains 12 residues. With 4 bases removed from V and 8 bases from J, the gap between germline ends came to 9 bases. CDR1 is SGHRS and CDR2 is YFSETQ in the germline V gene. The CDR3, as DNA: TGCGCCAGCAGCCCGGACAGTGGGGAGCTGTTTTTT. Amino acids: CASSPDSGELFF.

V gene TRBV6-6 combines with J gene TRBJ1-2; 10 nucleotides agree with TRBD1. The CDR3 loop spans 17 amino acids. Germline trimming cut 6 bases from V and 5 bases from J; bases unmatched to any gene: 15. Germline V gene data show CDR1 as MNHNY and CDR2 as SVGAGI (reference sequence). The CDR3 region has the DNA TGTGCCAGCAGCGACCAAGATAGACAGGGGGCAGGGTATGGCTACACCTTC. It translates to CASSDQDRQGAGYGYTF.

V is TRBV12-3 or TRBV12-4 and J is TRBJ2-6; 7 bases line up with TRBD2. The CDR3 runs to 18 residues. J was trimmed by 0 bases and V by 7 bases; bases with no gene match: 12. The CDR3 spells CASTRGRGTGSGANVLTF. CDR3 nucleotides: TGTGCCAGCACCCGGGGGAGGGGTACTGGCTCTGGGGCCAACGTCCTGACTTTC.

The rearrangement uses TRBV29-1 and TRBJ2-1; 13 positions match TRBD2. The V gene end was trimmed by 1 base and the J gene end by 4 bases; junction bases not matched to a gene: 7. Germline V CDR1 and CDR2: SQVTM, ANQGSEA. The CDR3 sequence is 17 residues long. CDR3 loop: CSVEGTSGSLGYNEQFF. The CDR3 region has the DNA TGCAGCGTTGAAGGGACTAGCGGGAGCCTGGGATACAATGAGCAGTTCTTC.

This chain joins TRBV6-2 or TRBV6-3 and TRBJ2-1, with TRBD2 matching 7 bases. The CDR3 totals 15 residues. Germline CDR1 and CDR2: MNHEY and SVGEGT. V dropped 1 base and J dropped 8; count of bases not matched to a gene: 8. The CDR3 protein is CASSYFGRTRDEQFF. In DNA form, the CDR3 reads TGTGCCAGCAGTTACTTCGGGAGGACTAGGGATGAGCAGTTCTTC.

This chain connects TRBV27 to TRBJ2-1; D is ambiguous. The CDR3 has 14 amino acids. With 5 bases removed from V and 3 bases from J, the gap between germline ends came to 11 bases. CDR1 and CDR2 from the germline V gene are MNHEY and SMNVEV (reference sequence). CDR3 coding DNA: TGTGCCAGCAGTAGATTAGCCAGCTACAATGAGCAGTTCTTC. Protein product: CASSRLASYNEQFF.

V usage is TRBV5-1 and J usage is TRBJ2-5; 16 bases line up with TRBD2. V dropped 4 bases and J dropped 5; count of bases not matched to a gene: 2. CDR1 and CDR2 from the germline V gene are SGHRS and YFSETQ. This CDR3 contains 15 residues. This CDR3 is CASSVGLAGGETQYF. The CDR3 nucleotides are TGCGCCAGCAGCGTGGGACTAGCGGGGGGGGAGACCCAGTACTTC.

The V gene is TRBV7-2, the J gene TRBJ2-3, with a tentative D call TRBD1 (5 bases). Germline V gene lookup returns CDR1 SGHTA and CDR2 FQGNSA. The V gene lost 5 bases and the J gene lost 5 bases, with 14 bases spanning the gap. CDR3 size: 14 residues. The CDR3 DNA reads TGTGCCAGCAGCCCTAGACAGATTCAAGATACGCAGTATTTT. This gives the protein CASSPRQIQDTQYF. Combining the CDR3 with reference TRBV7-2 and TRBJ2-3 gives the whole variable domain GAGVSQSPSNKVTEKGKDVELRCDPISGHTALYWYRQSLGQGLEFLIYFQGNSAPDKSGLPSDRFSAERTGGSVSTLTIQRTQQEDSAVYLCASSPRQIQDTQYFGPGTRLTVL.

This clonotype came up a few times. The junction differs from germline at one of its ends, possibly a read error. The chain is built from TRBV5-1 and TRBJ2-5, with a weak D call TRBD2 (6 bases). The CDR3 runs 13 residues. CDR1 and CDR2 (germline): SGHRS, YFSETQ. The CDR3 loop is CASSLRDRETQYF. The CDR3 coding sequence is TGTGCCAGCAGTTTGCGGGATAGGGAGACCCAGTACTTC.

This clonotype was detected many times. The V call is TRBV12-3 or TRBV12-4, the J call TRBJ2-3, with 7 bases fitting TRBD1. The junction had 7 bases not matched to a gene; V was cut back by 5 bases and J by 2 bases. The CDR3 is 15 amino acids. CDR3 region: CASSPRQGATDTQYF. The CDR3 region has the DNA TGTGCCAGCAGTCCTCGACAGGGTGCCACAGATACGCAGTATTTT.